The 15 T cell receptor beta chains given below trace back to one sample, sequenced in a study of cytotoxic CD8 clonotypes in ibrutinib-treated CLL. Method: immunoSEQ multiplex PCR; TCRdb's copy keeps in-frame clones and lacks some. The sample carries approximately 280,000 clones, approximately 76% recorded once. The source was PBMCs, collected at disease progression, from a patient treated with ibrutinib. The receptors were sampled from a human donor with chronic lymphocytic leukemia.

This clone appeared once. The chain uses TRBV11-2 and TRBJ2-4; D is possibly TRBD2 (7 bases). Germline V CDR1 and CDR2: SGHAT, FQNNGV. The CDR3 extends over 15 amino acids. V gave up 0 bases and J gave up 9 bases, with 15 bases separating them. Written as DNA, the CDR3 is TGTGCCAGCAGCTTAGATCGGTATAGGGGGGGCATTCAGTACTTC. Translating gives CASSLDRYRGGIQYF.

This clone appeared a single time. The V gene is TRBV27, the J gene TRBJ1-1; possible D gene TRBD1, 6 bases. Germline lookup yields CDR1 MNHEY and CDR2 SMNVEV (reference sequence). The CDR3 spans 15 residues. Trimming removed 2 bases from V and 5 bases from J, with 15 bases in between. In DNA, the CDR3 is TGTGCCAGCAGTTTAGATTGGGGGGCCAGGACTGAAGCTTTCTTT. Residues: CASSLDWGARTEAFF.

This chain joins TRBV4-1 and TRBJ2-7, with TRBD2 matching over 9 bases. CDR3 length: 16 amino acids. Per the germline V gene, CDR1 is MGHRA and CDR2 is YSYEKL. J lost 3 bases, V lost 4 bases, and 10 bases had no gene match. The CDR3 coding sequence is TGCGCCAGCAGCCCCCGTCCCGCGGGGGGGTTCTACGAGCAGTACTTC. Amino acid sequence: CASSPRPAGGFYEQYF.

The J gene is TRBJ1-6, the V gene TRBV9, with unresolved D. V was clipped by 1 base and J by 7 bases, with 15 bases between them. Germline values: CDR1 SGDLS, CDR2 YYNGEE. The CDR3 length is 16 residues. The DNA of the CDR3 is TGTGCCAGCAGCGTAAATCCCAGACACAAGAATTCACCCCTCCACTTT. Protein: CASSVNPRHKNSPLHF.

A remark on this clone: Relative to the germline gene, one junction end is altered; a read error may explain this. The rearrangement joins TRBV19 to TRBJ2-1, with D maybe TRBD1 (5 bases). The CDR3 runs to 15 residues. CDR1 LNHDA and CDR2 SQIVND come from the germline V gene (reference sequence). CDR3 sequence (DNA): TGTGCCAGTAGCCGAACGACAGTGGCCCCTAATGGGCAGTTCTTC. Protein: CASSRTTVAPNGQFF.

The CDR3 is CASSLYGGQGPFQETQYF. CDR3 in DNA: TGTGCCAGCAGCTTATATGGAGGACAGGGGCCCTTCCAAGAGACCCAGTACTTC. The chain recombines TRBV13 with TRBJ2-5, with 9 bases aligning to TRBD1. Germline V gives CDR1 PRHDT, CDR2 FYEKMQ (reference sequence). With 2 bases clipped from V and 1 base from J, the junction kept 11 bases outside the gene matches. The CDR3 extends over 18 amino acids. The variable domain in full, completed from reference TRBV13 and TRBJ2-5, reads AAGVIQSPRHLIKEKRETATLKCYPIPRHDTVYWYQQGPGQDPQFLISFYEKMQSDKGSIPDRFSAQQFSDYHSELNMSSLELGDSALYFCASSLYGGQGPFQETQYFGPGTRLLVL.

This sequence joins TRBV11-2 and TRBJ1-5, with D maybe TRBD1 (5 bases). The V end lost 0 bases, the J end lost 0 bases, and 6 bases lay between the germline ends. Germline V gene sequence: CDR1 SGHAT, CDR2 FQNNGV. CDR3 length equals 15 residues. This CDR3 reads CASSLDGGSNQPQHF. The DNA for the CDR3 is TGTGCCAGCAGCTTAGACGGGGGTAGCAATCAGCCCCAGCATTTT.

In this sample, this clone turned up once. The V gene is TRBV18, the J gene TRBJ2-3; 9 bases agree with TRBD2. CDR3 size: 14 residues. V trimming: 3 bases; J trimming: 4 bases; junction bases outside the gene matches: 2. Germline loops: CDR1 KGHSH, CDR2 LQKENI. The CDR3 DNA reads TGTGCCAGCTCACCTAGCGGGAGTGCAGATACGCAGTATTTT. It codes for CASSPSGSADTQYF.

The chain carries TRBV7-2 and TRBJ2-1; 8 bases line up with TRBD2. Germline V gives CDR1 SGHTA, CDR2 FQGNSA. This CDR3 is built from 13 residues. CDR3 region: CACGRGVYNEQFF. CDR3 DNA: TGTGCGTGCGGGCGGGGGGTCTACAATGAGCAGTTCTTC.

The chain combines TRBV10-3 with TRBJ1-1; possibly TRBD1 for D (6 bases). The CDR3 spans 16 residues. Looked up from germline, CDR1 is ENHRY and CDR2 is SYGVKD. V was pared by 3 bases and J by 0 bases, with 14 bases between. CDR3 region: CAISEQGSLMNTEAFF. CDR3 DNA: TGTGCCATCAGTGAACAGGGAAGTTTAATGAACACTGAAGCTTTCTTT.

The chain joins TRBV7-8 to TRBJ2-7; D may be TRBD2 (6 bases). Germline loops: CDR1 SGHVS, CDR2 FQNEAQ. The CDR3 loop spans 16 amino acids. V was clipped by 1 base and J by 2 bases, with 15 bases between them. For the CDR3, the DNA is TGTGCCAGCAGCTTAGTCGGCGGGACTTTAACCTACGAGCAGTACTTC. It encodes CASSLVGGTLTYEQYF.

This rearrangement joins TRBV4-3 to TRBJ2-3; 9 bases line up with TRBD2. Germline V lookup: CDR1 LGHNA, CDR2 YSLEER. The length of the CDR3 is 16 residues. Losses at the gene ends were 0 bases for V and 3 bases for J; bases not matched to a gene: 4. The CDR3 here is CASSQEATSGTDTQYF. The CDR3 nucleotides read TGCGCCAGCAGCCAAGAGGCGACTAGCGGTACAGATACGCAGTATTTT.

V is TRBV5-1 and J is TRBJ2-7; 12 nucleotides match TRBD1. V was pared by 0 bases and J by 5 bases, with 3 bases of the junction left unmatched. In germline, CDR1 is SGHRS, CDR2 YFSETQ. This CDR3 has 15 residues. CDR3 loop: CASSLVGTGGNEQYF. In DNA form, the CDR3 reads TGCGCCAGCAGCTTGGTAGGGACAGGGGGCAACGAGCAGTACTTC.

The count of this clone is one. The V and J genes are TRBV7-9 and TRBJ1-6; D might be TRBD1 (6 bases). With 5 bases removed from V and 4 bases from J, the gap between germline ends came to 15 bases. CDR1 and CDR2 from the germline V gene are SEHNR and FQNEAQ (reference sequence). The CDR3 has 16 amino acids. Here the CDR3 DNA reads TGTGCCAGCAGCACCTCAGACAGGCCTTATAATTCACCCCTCCACTTT. It translates to CASSTSDRPYNSPLHF.

For the CDR3, the DNA is TGCGCCAGCAGCCAAGACGGGGGCACTAATGAAAAACTGTTTTTT. Its translation: CASSQDGGTNEKLFF. V usage is TRBV4-1 and J usage is TRBJ1-4; weak D call: TRBD1 (6 bases). CDR1 is MGHRA and CDR2 is YSYEKL in the germline V gene. The V end lost 0 bases, the J end lost 2 bases, and 7 bases lay between the germline ends. The CDR3 runs 15 residues.